This TCR beta chain appears in the sequencing data of a study of blood T cell repertoires in COVID-19 (dated by TCRdb to the early 2020s). Context from the whole study: Collaborator samples came from the United States, Italy and Spain and covered acute and convalescent phases of COVID-19. Deeply sampled blood TCRbeta repertoires from subjects exposed to, actively infected with, or recovered from COVID-19 were included in the dataset. The repertoires were released in a freely available public database intended as a resource for research on the immune response to SARS-CoV-2. The samples were drawn from the first 160 participants of the ongoing ImmuneRACE study and from 950 to 1,500 subjects provided by 6 global collaborators. The sample metadata nearly always contained a de-identified subject ID, COVID-19 status, age in years and sex. Where available, HLA class I and class II types were taken from metadata supplied by the sample provider and were not determined by assay-based typing. The material from the prospective study consisted of cDNA or gDNA derived from T cells, B-cell-depleted T cells, or PBMCs. The investigation overall reported the following: The amount of clinical and demographic metadata varied by source and participant and was provided uncurated.

One collaborating source in Seattle enrolled patients during active infection and followed them longitudinally through the course of disease. Whole blood was collected in K2EDTA tubes by collaborating institutions according to the institutions' own protocols. Collaborator samples were shipped for TCRbeta analysis as frozen whole blood, isolated PBMCs, or DNA extracted from either sample type. Via the germline V gene (reference sequence), CDR1 is LGHDT and CDR2 YNNKEL. V lost 6 bases and J lost 4 bases, and the count of bases not matched to a germline gene is 11. The CDR3 spans 16 residues, from the cysteine through the phenylalanine. Just CDR3 DNA is preserved here, 48 bases in frame from base 1. Remarks on this clone: Which antigen it targets is not known. The input lacks base qualities; no much larger clone sits a single base away.

The immunoSEQ Assay, a bias-controlled multiplex PCR, was used to amplify TCRbeta CDR3 regions from genomic DNA. For the original study's pipeline: The number of nucleated cells in each sample was estimated from the amplification of reference gene primers within the assay. Sequence reads were collapsed and filtered to measure the absolute abundance of every unique TCRbeta CDR3 rearrangement. For each sample, productive Simpson clonality was calculated as the square root of Simpson's diversity index across productive rearrangements. TCRdb carries this immuneACCESS record with in-frame sequences only. Its versions omit some clonotypes, under half of them owing to an unresolved V gene in the studies checked, with the rest unexplained. Clone size and V and J calls were adopted from that table, with D and trimming inferred from the DNA. For this sample the table gives approximately 150,000 clones, of which over 80% were detected only once. Over 7% of the sample is in the top ten clones.

The TCR sequence derives from a woman over 75 with COVID-19, enrolled during active disease. Sequencing was done on a sample of peripheral blood. The chain is assembled from TRBV3-1 (or the pseudogene TRBV3-2) and TRBJ2-2; 7 central nucleotides agree with TRBD2. The DNA is as follows: TGTGCCAGCAGTCCTAGCGGTATAAGGGGCACCGGGGAGCTGTTTTTT. This codes for CASSPSGIRGTGELFF.